This T cell receptor (beta chain) stems from a study of blood T cell repertoires in COVID-19. CDR3 size: 13 residues. Germline loops: CDR1 SNHLY, CDR2 FYNNEI. The trim removed 7 bases at V and 4 bases at J, leaving 6 bases unmatched. The method was immunoSEQ multiplex PCR; TCRdb's version includes in-frame clones alone and lacks a portion of them. Here the sample spans some 190,000 clones, 70% to 85% being singletons. In assigning cohorts, the study relied on participant-reported clinical history. What the recovered Cohort 3 donors had was two negative PCRs, clearance, or symptom resolution. The receptor was isolated from a woman in her 30s who had recovered from COVID-19. V usage is TRBV2 and J usage is TRBJ1-2; the match to TRBD1 covers 7 bases. Specimen: PBMCs or T cells enriched from blood (not recorded which). As DNA, the CDR3 is TGTGCCAGCACCACAGGGGTGGGCTATGGCTACACCTTC. This encodes CASTTGVGYGYTF.